The 6 T cell receptor beta chains below come from one sample, sequenced in a study of breast tumors, draining lymph nodes, adjacent tissues (dated by TCRdb to about 2016). Lymph node samples were obtained from the axillary draining lymph nodes of breast cancer patients. Library construction relied on multiplex PCR. Sequencing was performed on an Illumina HiSeq 2000. TCRdb's own reprocessing of the public reads used fastp at Q25 and MiXCR and kept productive beta chains. Each entry merges the rows of one CDR3 protein and shows their most common DNA and genes. The sample includes about 89,000 distinct CDR3 sequences, with over 25% observed a single time. 8.1% of the sample rests with the top ten. Input material: axillary lymph node tissue. These receptors were taken from a female donor with breast cancer. Some clones in this sample may be carry-over from other donors' samples.

This clonotype was seen many times. At one of its ends the junction is not consistent with the germline gene, which may arise from a read error. The chain carries TRBV4-3 and TRBJ1-2, with D hard to call. The CDR3 covers 15 residues. Germline V gene data show CDR1 as LGHNA and CDR2 as YSLEER. The CDR3, as DNA: TGCGCCGGCAGCCAAGATCCCGGGCCCGACTATGGCTACACCTTC. Encoded protein: CAGSQDPGPDYGYTF.

The V gene is TRBV7-2, the J gene TRBJ2-3, with D perhaps TRBD1 or TRBD2 (5 bases each). This CDR3 has 13 residues. V lost 5 bases and J 11 bases, leaving 17 bases between the germline ends. The germline CDR1 and CDR2 sequences are SGHTA and FQGNSA. CDR3 in DNA: TGTGCCAGCAGCCCGTGGGACGAGCATGAGCAGTATTTT. Its protein product is CASSPWDEHEQYF. The whole variable domain, remainder taken from reference TRBV7-2 and TRBJ2-3, is GAGVSQSPSNKVTEKGKDVELRCDPISGHTALYWYRQSLGQGLEFLIYFQGNSAPDKSGLPSDRFSAERTGGSVSTLTIQRTQQEDSAVYLCASSPWDEHEQYFGPGTRLTVL.

There are many counts of this clonotype. The genes are TRBV12-5 and TRBJ2-5; the D is unclear. V shed 7 bases and J shed 7 bases, with 19 bases lying between them. The germline V gene encodes CDR1 LGHNT and CDR2 FRNRAP. The CDR3 runs 14 residues. The CDR3 nucleotides read TGTGCTAGTGACCTAAGTGACGGATCGGGGACCCAGTACTTC. Protein sequence: CASDLSDGSGTQYF.

This clonotype was seen many times. The chain links TRBV5-6 to TRBJ2-5; 9 bases match TRBD1. The CDR3 is made up of 15 amino acids. After removal of 4 bases from V and 4 bases from J, the junction contained 8 bases not matched to a gene. CDR1 and CDR2 (germline): SGHDT, YYEEEE. CDR3 sequence reads: CASSRETGGAETQYF. CDR3 bases: TGTGCCAGCAGCCGGGAGACAGGGGGTGCAGAGACCCAGTACTTC.

This clonotype was picked up many times. The gene calls are TRBV3-1 and TRBJ2-7; D is perhaps TRBD1 (5 bases). The germline V and J ends were trimmed by 1 base and 5 bases, with 15 bases remaining between them. Germline values: CDR1 LGHDT, CDR2 YNNKEL (reference sequence). The CDR3 length is 15 residues. CDR3 sequence: CASSQGMGRPDEQYF. The CDR3 nucleotides read TGTGCCAGCAGCCAAGGGATGGGGCGCCCCGACGAGCAGTACTTC.

This clonotype was recorded at least ten times. This chain uses TRBV5-1 with TRBJ2-2; D remains ambiguous. V lost 5 bases to trimming and J lost 1 base, with 9 bases between them. Germline V gene sequence: CDR1 SGHRS, CDR2 YFSETQ. The CDR3 has 14 amino acids. The CDR3 loop is CASRSDGNTGELFF. The CDR3 nucleotides are TGCGCCAGCAGATCGGACGGGAACACCGGGGAGCTGTTTTTT.